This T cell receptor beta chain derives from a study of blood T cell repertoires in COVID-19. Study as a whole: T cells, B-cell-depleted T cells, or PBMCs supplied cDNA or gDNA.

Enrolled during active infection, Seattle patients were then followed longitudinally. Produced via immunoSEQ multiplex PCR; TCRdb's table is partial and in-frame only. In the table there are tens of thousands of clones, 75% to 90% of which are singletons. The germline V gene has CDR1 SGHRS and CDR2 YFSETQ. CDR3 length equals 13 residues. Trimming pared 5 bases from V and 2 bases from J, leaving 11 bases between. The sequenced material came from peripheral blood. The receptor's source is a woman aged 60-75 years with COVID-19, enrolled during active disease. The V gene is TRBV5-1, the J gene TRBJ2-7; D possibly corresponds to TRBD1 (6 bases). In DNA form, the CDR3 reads TGCGCCAGCAGACGGACAGCTACCTACGAGCAGTACTTC. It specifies CASRRTATYEQYF.